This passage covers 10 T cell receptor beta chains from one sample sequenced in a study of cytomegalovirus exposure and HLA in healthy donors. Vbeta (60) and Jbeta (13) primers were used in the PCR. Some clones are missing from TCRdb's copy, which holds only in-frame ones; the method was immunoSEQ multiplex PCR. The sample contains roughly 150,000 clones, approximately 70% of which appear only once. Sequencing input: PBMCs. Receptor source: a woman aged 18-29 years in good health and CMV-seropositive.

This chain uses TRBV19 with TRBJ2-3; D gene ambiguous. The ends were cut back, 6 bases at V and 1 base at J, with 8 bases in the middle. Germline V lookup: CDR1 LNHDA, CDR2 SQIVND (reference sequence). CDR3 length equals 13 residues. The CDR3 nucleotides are TGTGCCAGTAGCCTTCAGGGCACAGATACGCAGTATTTT. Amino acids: CASSLQGTDTQYF.

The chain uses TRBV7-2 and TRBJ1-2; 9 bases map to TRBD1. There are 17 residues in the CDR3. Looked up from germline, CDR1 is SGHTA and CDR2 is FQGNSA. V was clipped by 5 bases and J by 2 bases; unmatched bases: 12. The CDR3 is CASSPEGQGSINYGYTF. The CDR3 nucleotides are TGTGCCAGCAGCCCAGAGGGACAGGGAAGTATCAACTATGGCTACACCTTC.

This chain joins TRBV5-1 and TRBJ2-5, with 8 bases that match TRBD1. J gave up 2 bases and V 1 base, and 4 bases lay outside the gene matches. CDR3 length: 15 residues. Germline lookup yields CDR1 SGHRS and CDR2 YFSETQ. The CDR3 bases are TGCGCCAGCAGCTTGTCAGGGGGCCCTCAAGAGACCCAGTACTTC. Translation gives CASSLSGGPQETQYF.

The CDR3 DNA reads as TGTGCCGTCTCGGTGGTAGCGGAGACCTACGAGCAGTACTTC. Encoded protein: CAVSVVAETYEQYF. V usage is TRBV6-1 and J usage is TRBJ2-7, with a possible D match to TRBD2 (6 bases). The CDR3 has 14 residues. Trimming removed 11 bases from V and 2 bases from J, with 19 bases in between. The V gene's germline CDR1 is MNHNS and CDR2 SASEGT.

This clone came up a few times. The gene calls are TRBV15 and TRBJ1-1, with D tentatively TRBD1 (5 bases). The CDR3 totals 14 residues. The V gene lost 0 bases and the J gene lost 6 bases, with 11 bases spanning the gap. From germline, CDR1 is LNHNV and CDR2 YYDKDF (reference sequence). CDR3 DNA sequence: TGTGCCACCAGCAGAGACTCCACAGGCTCTGAAGCTTTCTTT. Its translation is CATSRDSTGSEAFF.

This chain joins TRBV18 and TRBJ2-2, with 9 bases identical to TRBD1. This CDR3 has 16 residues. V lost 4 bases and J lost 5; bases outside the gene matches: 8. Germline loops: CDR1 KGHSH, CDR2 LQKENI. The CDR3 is CASSLGDRALTGELFF. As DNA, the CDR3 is TGTGCCAGCTCACTCGGGGACAGGGCCCTTACCGGGGAGCTGTTTTTT. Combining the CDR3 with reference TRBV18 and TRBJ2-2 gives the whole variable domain NAGVMQNPRHLVRRRGQEARLRCSPMKGHSHVYWYRQLPEEGLKFMVYLQKENIIDESGMPKERFSAEFPKEGPSILRIQQVVRGDSAAYFCASSLGDRALTGELFFGEGSRLTVL.

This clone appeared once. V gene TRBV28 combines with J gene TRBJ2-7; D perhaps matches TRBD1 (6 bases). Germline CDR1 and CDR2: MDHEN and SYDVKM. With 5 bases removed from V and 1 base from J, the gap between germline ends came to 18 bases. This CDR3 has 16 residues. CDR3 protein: CASSPRYRAPSYEQYF. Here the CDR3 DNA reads TGTGCCAGCAGTCCCCGATACAGGGCACCATCCTACGAGCAGTACTTC.

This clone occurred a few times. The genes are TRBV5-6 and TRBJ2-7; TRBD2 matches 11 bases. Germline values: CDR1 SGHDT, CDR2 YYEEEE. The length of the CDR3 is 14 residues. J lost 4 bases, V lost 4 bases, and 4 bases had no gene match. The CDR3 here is CASSPSGGPYEQYF. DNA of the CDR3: TGTGCCAGCAGCCCTAGCGGGGGGCCGTACGAGCAGTACTTC.

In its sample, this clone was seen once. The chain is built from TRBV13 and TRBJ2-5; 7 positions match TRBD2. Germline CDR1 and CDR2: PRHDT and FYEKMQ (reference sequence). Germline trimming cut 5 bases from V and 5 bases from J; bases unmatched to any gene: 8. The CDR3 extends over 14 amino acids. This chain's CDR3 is CASSHGPGGETQYF. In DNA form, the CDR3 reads TGTGCCAGCAGCCACGGACCCGGGGGGGAGACCCAGTACTTC.

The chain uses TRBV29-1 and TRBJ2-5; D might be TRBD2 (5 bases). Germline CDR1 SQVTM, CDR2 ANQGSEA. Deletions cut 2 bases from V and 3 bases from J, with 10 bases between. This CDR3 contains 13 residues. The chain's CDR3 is CSVESGIEETQYF. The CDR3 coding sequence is TGCAGCGTTGAATCGGGGATCGAAGAGACCCAGTACTTC. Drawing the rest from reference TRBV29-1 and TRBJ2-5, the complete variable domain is SAVISQKPSRDICQRGTSLTIQCQVDSQVTMMFWYRQQPGQSLTLIATANQGSEATYESGFVIDKFPISRPNLTFSTLTVSNMSPEDSSIYLCSVESGIEETQYFGPGTRLLVL.